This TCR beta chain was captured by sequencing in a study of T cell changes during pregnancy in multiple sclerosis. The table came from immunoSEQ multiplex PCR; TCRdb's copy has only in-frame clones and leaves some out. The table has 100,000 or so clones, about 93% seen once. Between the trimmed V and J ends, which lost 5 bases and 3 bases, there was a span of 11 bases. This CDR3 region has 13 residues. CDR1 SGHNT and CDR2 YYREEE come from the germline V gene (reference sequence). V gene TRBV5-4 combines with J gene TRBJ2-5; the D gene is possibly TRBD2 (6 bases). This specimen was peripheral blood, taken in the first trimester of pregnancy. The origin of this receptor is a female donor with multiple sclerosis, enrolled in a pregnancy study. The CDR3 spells CASSGGMEETQYF. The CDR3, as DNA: TGTGCCAGCAGTGGAGGGATGGAAGAGACCCAGTACTTC. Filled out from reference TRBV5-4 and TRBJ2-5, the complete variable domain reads ETGVTQSPTHLIKTRGQQVTLRCSSQSGHNTVSWYQQALGQGPQFIFQYYREEENGRGNFPPRFSGLQFPNYSSELNVNALELDDSALYLCASSGGMEETQYFGPGTRLLVL.